A selection of T cell receptor beta chains follows, all from one sample in a study of blood T cell repertoires in COVID-19. Here immunoSEQ multiplex PCR was the method, and the copy in TCRdb shows in-frame clones only, minus some. The table records about 120,000 clones, around 87% of them present only once. Sequencing was carried out using peripheral blood. The receptors originated from a man between 65 and 85 years old with active or convalescent COVID-19. The CDR3 runs from the conserved cysteine through the conserved F or W. A D gene is named only where the DNA matches it firmly. Rows give clone size only sometimes, using once, few, many, or a class for an expanded clone.

d_gene	len	v_gene	j_gene	abundance	CDR3aa	CDR3nt
NA	13	TRBV9	TRBJ2-2	NA	CASSESRVGELFF	TGTGCCAGCAGTGAGTCCAGGGTCGGGGAGCTGTTTTTT
TRBD1	13	TRBV24-1	TRBJ2-7	few	CATGTGGAYEQYF	TGTGCCACAGGAACAGGGGGCGCGTACGAGCAGTACTTC
TRBD2	16	TRBV9	TRBJ2-3	few	CASSVTSGEVADTQYF	TGTGCCAGCAGCGTAACTAGCGGGGAAGTCGCAGATACGCAGTATTTT
NA	12	TRBV7-9	TRBJ1-2	NA	CAAGQSDYGYTF	TGTGCCGCCGGACAGTCCGACTATGGCTACACCTTC
TRBD1	14	TRBV2	TRBJ2-5	few	CASSTDRNQETQYF	TGTGCCAGCAGTACGGACAGGAACCAAGAGACCCAGTACTTC
NA	14	TRBV6-2/TRBV6-3	TRBJ2-7	NA	CASSPQSSSYEQYF	TGTGCCAGCAGCCCACAGTCGAGCTCCTACGAGCAGTACTTC
NA	15	TRBV10-3	TRBJ1-4	NA	CAISGGLVPAEKLFF	TGTGCCATCAGTGGGGGACTAGTACCTGCTGAAAAACTGTTTTTT
NA	12	TRBV27	TRBJ2-1	NA	CASSLSGNEQFF	TGTGCCAGCAGTTTGTCGGGTAATGAGCAGTTCTTC
NA	13	TRBV6-2/TRBV6-3	TRBJ2-3	NA	CASNYPTLDTQYF	TGTGCCAGCAATTATCCTACCCTGGATACGCAGTATTTT
TRBD1	14	TRBV18	TRBJ1-1	NA	CASSPGTGNTEAFF	TGTGCCAGCTCACCTGGGACAGGGAACACTGAAGCTTTCTTT
TRBD1	15	TRBV28	TRBJ2-6	NA	CASTEGAAGANVLTF	TGTGCCAGCACTGAGGGGGCAGCTGGGGCCAACGTCCTGACTTTC
NA	14	TRBV27	TRBJ1-1	NA	CASSTPQGNNQAFF	TGTGCCAGCAGTACACCACAGGGAAACAATCAAGCTTTCTTT
TRBD2	12	TRBV29-1	TRBJ2-1	NA	CSVDGLAGEQFF	TGCAGCGTTGATGGACTAGCGGGGGAGCAGTTCTTC
TRBD2	15	TRBV15	TRBJ2-5	NA	CATSRRVLGGETQYF	TGTGCCACCAGCAGGCGAGTACTGGGGGGGGAGACCCAGTACTTC
NA	14	TRBV2	TRBJ1-2	NA	CASTVPGARYGYTF	TGTGCCAGCACCGTGCCAGGGGCTCGGTATGGCTACACCTTC
NA	12	TRBV25-1	TRBJ2-7	NA	CASSPGAYEQYF	TGTGCCAGCAGTCCAGGGGCCTACGAGCAGTACTTC
NA	15	TRBV6-1	TRBJ1-5	few	CASSEATGHNQPQHF	TGTGCCAGCAGTGAAGCAACCGGACACAATCAGCCCCAGCATTTT
TRBD1	15	TRBV6-2/TRBV6-3	TRBJ2-7	once	CASSYYGQGEYEQYF	TGTGCCAGCAGTTACTATGGACAGGGGGAATACGAGCAGTACTTC
TRBD1	15	TRBV7-6	TRBJ2-5	NA	CASSRGTGVGETQYF	TGTGCCAGCAGTAGGGGGACAGGGGTTGGAGAGACCCAGTACTTC
NA	12	TRBV3-1/TRBV3-2	TRBJ2-2	many	CASSVSAGELFF	TGTGCCAGCAGCGTCAGCGCCGGGGAGCTGTTTTTT
NA	14	TRBV25-1	TRBJ2-7	NA	CASTLELASYEQYF	TGTGCCAGCACCCTTGAGCTAGCTTCCTACGAGCAGTACTTC
NA	13	TRBV6-5	TRBJ1-3	NA	CASIPVSGNTIYF	TGTGCCAGCATTCCGGTATCTGGAAACACCATATATTTT
NA	20	TRBV1	TRBJ2-4	NA	CTSSPKGAGGMRETKNIQYF	TGCACCAGCAGCCCCAAAGGGGCGGGAGGAATGAGGGAGACCAAAAACATTCAGTACTTC
TRBD1	14	TRBV7-9	TRBJ2-7	NA	CASSLGTGVHEQYF	TGTGCCAGCAGCTTAGGGACAGGGGTTCACGAGCAGTACTTC
NA	16	TRBV28	TRBJ1-6	NA	CASSPTGGSYNSPLHF	TGTGCCAGCAGTCCTACGGGGGGATCCTATAATTCACCCCTCCACTTT
NA	13	TRBV7-8	TRBJ2-5	NA	CASSLPVQETQYF	TGTGCCAGCAGCTTACCGGTCCAAGAGACCCAGTACTTC
TRBD1	16	TRBV27	TRBJ1-2	NA	CASSLAWTGSNYGYTF	TGTGCCAGCAGTTTGGCCTGGACAGGGTCCAACTATGGCTACACCTTC
TRBD1	12	TRBV30	TRBJ1-1	NA	CAWIRGYTEAFF	TGTGCCTGGATCAGGGGGTACACTGAAGCTTTCTTT
NA	12	TRBV29-1	TRBJ1-1	few	CSVSHMNTEAFF	TGCAGCGTCAGTCACATGAACACTGAAGCTTTCTTT
TRBD1	15	TRBV9	TRBJ2-2	few	CASSGGQSVTGELFF	TGTGCCAGCAGCGGGGGACAGTCGGTAACCGGGGAGCTGTTTTTT
NA	13	TRBV24-1	TRBJ2-5	NA	CATSDSGEETQYF	TGTGCCACCAGTGATTCAGGGGAAGAGACCCAGTACTTC
NA	14	TRBV7-9	TRBJ2-7	NA	CASSLALSGWEQYF	TGTGCCAGCAGCTTAGCGCTCTCGGGGTGGGAGCAGTACTTC
NA	13	TRBV6-5	TRBJ2-2	NA	CASDRWGTGELFF	TGTGCCAGCGACAGGTGGGGAACCGGGGAGCTGTTTTTT
TRBD1	16	TRBV28	TRBJ1-3	once	CASSGAGTGTGNTIYF	TGTGCCAGCAGTGGCGCGGGGACAGGGACTGGAAACACCATATATTTT
NA	15	TRBV7-2	TRBJ2-7	once	CASSPLRTPSYEQYF	TGTGCCAGCAGCCCCCTCAGGACACCCTCCTACGAGCAGTACTTC
NA	11	TRBV7-9	TRBJ1-2	NA	CASSIDWGYTF	TGTGCCAGCAGCATCGACTGGGGCTACACCTTC
NA	17	TRBV4-2	TRBJ2-2	NA	CASSQERFASSSGELFF	TGTGCCAGCAGCCAAGAACGCTTTGCCTCCAGTTCCGGGGAGCTGTTTTTT
TRBD2	15	TRBV2	TRBJ2-2	NA	CASRTGTSVSGELFF	TGTGCCAGCAGGACCGGGACTAGCGTGTCCGGGGAGCTGTTTTTT
TRBD2	14	TRBV7-9	TRBJ2-5	NA	CASSLGTSDETQYF	TGTGCCAGCAGCTTAGGGACTAGCGACGAGACCCAGTACTTC
TRBD2	15	TRBV2	TRBJ2-1	NA	CASTTSGSSYNEQFF	TGTGCCAGCACCACGAGCGGGAGCTCCTACAATGAGCAGTTCTTC
NA	13	TRBV29-1	TRBJ1-1	NA	CSVRAGGKTEAFF	TGCAGCGTTAGGGCCGGGGGAAAGACTGAAGCTTTCTTT
NA	14	TRBV29-1	TRBJ1-4	NA	CSVEDGGSNEKLFF	TGCAGCGTTGAAGATGGCGGATCAAATGAAAAACTGTTTTTT
NA	14	TRBV7-8	TRBJ1-6	NA	CASSLGQVNSPLHF	TGTGCCAGCAGCTTAGGGCAGGTTAATTCACCCCTCCACTTT
NA	15	TRBV15	TRBJ2-3	NA	CATSRDPTSTDTQYF	TGTGCCACCAGCAGAGACCCGACTAGCACAGATACGCAGTATTTT
TRBD2	16	TRBV27	TRBJ2-7	NA	CASSPSTSGVSYEQYF	TGTGCCAGCAGTCCCTCGACTAGCGGGGTCTCCTACGAGCAGTACTTC
NA	12	TRBV6-5	TRBJ2-5	NA	CASSRRGETQYF	TGTGCCAGCAGCAGGAGGGGAGAGACCCAGTACTTC
TRBD1	15	TRBV7-9	TRBJ2-7	NA	CASSLAETGGYEQYF	TGTGCCAGCAGCTTAGCGGAGACAGGGGGTTACGAGCAGTACTTC
NA	13	TRBV19	TRBJ2-5	NA	CASSIRVSETQYF	TGTGCCAGTAGTATACGGGTTTCGGAGACCCAGTACTTC
TRBD2	16	TRBV28	TRBJ2-1	NA	CASRRLALSSYNEQFF	TGTGCCAGCAGGCGACTAGCGTTAAGCTCCTACAATGAGCAGTTCTTC
TRBD1	17	TRBV6-4	TRBJ1-5	once	CASTCCAGTGFNQPQHF	TGTGCCAGCACCTGCTGTGCCGGGACAGGCTTCAATCAGCCCCAGCATTTT
TRBD2	19	TRBV19	TRBJ2-2	NA	CASSHGLAGNGRNTGELFF	TGTGCCAGTAGCCACGGACTAGCGGGAAACGGTCGTAACACCGGGGAGCTGTTTTTT
NA	14	TRBV10-3	TRBJ1-5	NA	CAISERGIGQPQHF	TGTGCCATCAGTGAGCGGGGGATAGGGCAGCCCCAGCATTTT
TRBD1	14	TRBV6-2/TRBV6-3	TRBJ2-3	NA	CASSPDRGRDTQYF	TGTGCCAGCAGTCCGGACAGGGGGCGAGATACGCAGTATTTT